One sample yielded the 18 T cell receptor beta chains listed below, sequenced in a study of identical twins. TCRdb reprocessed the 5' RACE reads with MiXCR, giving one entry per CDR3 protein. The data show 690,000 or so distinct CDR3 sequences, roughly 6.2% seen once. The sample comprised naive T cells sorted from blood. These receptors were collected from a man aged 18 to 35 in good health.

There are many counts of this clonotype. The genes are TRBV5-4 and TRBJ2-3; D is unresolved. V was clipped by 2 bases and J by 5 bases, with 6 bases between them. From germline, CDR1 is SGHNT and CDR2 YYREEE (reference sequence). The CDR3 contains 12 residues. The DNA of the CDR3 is TGTGCCAGCAGCTTTCCGGGAGATACGCAGTATTTT. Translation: CASSFPGDTQYF.

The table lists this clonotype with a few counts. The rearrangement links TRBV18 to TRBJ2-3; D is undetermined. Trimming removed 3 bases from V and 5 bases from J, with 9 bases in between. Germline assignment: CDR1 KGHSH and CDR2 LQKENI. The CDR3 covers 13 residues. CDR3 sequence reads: CASSPIDGDTQYF. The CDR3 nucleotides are TGTGCCAGCTCACCGATAGACGGAGATACGCAGTATTTT.

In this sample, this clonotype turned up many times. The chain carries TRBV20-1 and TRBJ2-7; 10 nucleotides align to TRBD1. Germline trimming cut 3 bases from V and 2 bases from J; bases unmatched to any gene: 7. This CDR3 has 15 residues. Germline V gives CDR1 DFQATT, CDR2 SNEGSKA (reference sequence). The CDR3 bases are TGCAGTGCTAGTACCCTGGGACAGGGGACCTACGAGCAGTACTTC. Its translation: CSASTLGQGTYEQYF.

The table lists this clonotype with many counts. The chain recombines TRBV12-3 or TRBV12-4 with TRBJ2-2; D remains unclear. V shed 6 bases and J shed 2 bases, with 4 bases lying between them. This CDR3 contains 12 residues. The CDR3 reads CASSFNTGELFF. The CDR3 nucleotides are TGTGCCAGCAGCTTTAACACCGGGGAGCTGTTTTTT.

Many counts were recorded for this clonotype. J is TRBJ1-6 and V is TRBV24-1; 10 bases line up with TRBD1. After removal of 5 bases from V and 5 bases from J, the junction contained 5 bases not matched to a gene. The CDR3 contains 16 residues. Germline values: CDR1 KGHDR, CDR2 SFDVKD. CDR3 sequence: CATSGTGGVNNSPLHF. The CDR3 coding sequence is TGTGCCACCAGTGGGACAGGGGGTGTTAATAATTCACCCCTCCACTTT.

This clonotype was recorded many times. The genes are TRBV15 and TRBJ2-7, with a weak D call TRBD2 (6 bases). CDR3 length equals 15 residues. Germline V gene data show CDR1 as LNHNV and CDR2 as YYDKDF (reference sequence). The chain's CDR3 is CATNRRGTGPYEQYV. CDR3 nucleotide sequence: TGTGCCACCAACAGACGGGGGACTGGACCCTACGAGCAGTACGTC.

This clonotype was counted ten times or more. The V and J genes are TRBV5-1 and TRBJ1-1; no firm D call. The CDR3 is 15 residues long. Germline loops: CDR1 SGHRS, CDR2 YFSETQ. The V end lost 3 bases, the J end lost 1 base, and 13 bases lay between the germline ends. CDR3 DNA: TGCGCCAGCAGCTCCCGAAAAGGGAGGAACACTGAAGCTTTCTTT. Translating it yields CASSSRKGRNTEAFF. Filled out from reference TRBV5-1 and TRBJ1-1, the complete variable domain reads KAGVTQTPRYLIKTRGQQVTLSCSPISGHRSVSWYQQTPGQGLQFLFEYFSETQRNKGNFPGRFSGRQFSNSRSEMNVSTLELGDSALYLCASSSRKGRNTEAFFGQGTRLTVV.

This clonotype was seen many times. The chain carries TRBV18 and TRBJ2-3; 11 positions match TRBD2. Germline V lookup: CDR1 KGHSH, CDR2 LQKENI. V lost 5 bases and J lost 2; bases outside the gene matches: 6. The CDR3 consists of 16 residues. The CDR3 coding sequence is TGTGCCAGCTCATCCAGACTAGCGGGAACCACAGATACGCAGTATTTT. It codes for CASSSRLAGTTDTQYF. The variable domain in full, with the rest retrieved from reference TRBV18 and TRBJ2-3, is NAGVMQNPRHLVRRRGQEARLRCSPMKGHSHVYWYRQLPEEGLKFMVYLQKENIIDESGMPKERFSAEFPKEGPSILRIQQVVRGDSAAYFCASSSRLAGTTDTQYFGPGTRLTVL.

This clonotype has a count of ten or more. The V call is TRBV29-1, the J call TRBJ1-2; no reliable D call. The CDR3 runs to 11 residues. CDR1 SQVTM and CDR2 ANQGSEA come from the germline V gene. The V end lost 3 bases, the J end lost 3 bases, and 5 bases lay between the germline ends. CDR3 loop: CSVDADYGYTF. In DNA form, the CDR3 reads TGCAGCGTTGATGCGGACTATGGCTACACCTTC.

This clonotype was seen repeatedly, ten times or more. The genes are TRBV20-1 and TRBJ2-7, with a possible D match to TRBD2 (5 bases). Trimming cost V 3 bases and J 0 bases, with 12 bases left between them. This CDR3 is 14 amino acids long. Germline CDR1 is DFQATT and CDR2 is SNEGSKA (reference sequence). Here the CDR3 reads CSARLAESSYEQYF. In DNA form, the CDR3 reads TGCAGTGCTAGGCTAGCCGAGAGCTCCTACGAGCAGTACTTC.

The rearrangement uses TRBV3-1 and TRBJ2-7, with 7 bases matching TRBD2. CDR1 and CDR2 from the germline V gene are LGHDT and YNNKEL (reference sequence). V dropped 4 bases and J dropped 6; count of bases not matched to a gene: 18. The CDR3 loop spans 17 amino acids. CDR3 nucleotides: TGTGCCAGCAGCCTCCTATTCCAGCGGGGCGGCAGGGTCGAGCAGTACTTC. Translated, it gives CASSLLFQRGGRVEQYF.

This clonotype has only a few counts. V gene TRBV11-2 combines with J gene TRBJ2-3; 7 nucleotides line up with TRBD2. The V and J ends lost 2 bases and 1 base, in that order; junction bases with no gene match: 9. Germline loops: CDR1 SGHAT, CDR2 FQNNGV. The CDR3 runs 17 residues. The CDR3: CASSLLRRERGTDTQYF. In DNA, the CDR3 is TGTGCCAGCAGCTTATTGCGGCGGGAGAGAGGCACAGATACGCAGTATTTT.

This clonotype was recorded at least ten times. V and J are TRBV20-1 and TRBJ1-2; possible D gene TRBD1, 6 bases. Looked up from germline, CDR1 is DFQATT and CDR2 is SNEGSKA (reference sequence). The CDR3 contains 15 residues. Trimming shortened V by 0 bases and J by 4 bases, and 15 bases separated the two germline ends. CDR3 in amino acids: CSARDSRGLVYGYTF. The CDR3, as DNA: TGCAGTGCTAGAGATTCCCGGGGGCTTGTCTATGGCTACACCTTC.

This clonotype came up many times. CDR3 region: CASSLSGSGSLETQYF. Written as DNA, the CDR3 is TGTGCCAGCAGTTTATCGGGTAGCGGGAGTTTAGAGACCCAGTACTTC. The rearrangement uses TRBV27 and TRBJ2-5, with 9 nucleotides matching TRBD2. CDR1 is MNHEY and CDR2 is SMNVEV in the germline V gene (reference sequence). V dropped 0 bases and J dropped 4; count of bases not matched to a gene: 6. The CDR3 extends over 16 amino acids.

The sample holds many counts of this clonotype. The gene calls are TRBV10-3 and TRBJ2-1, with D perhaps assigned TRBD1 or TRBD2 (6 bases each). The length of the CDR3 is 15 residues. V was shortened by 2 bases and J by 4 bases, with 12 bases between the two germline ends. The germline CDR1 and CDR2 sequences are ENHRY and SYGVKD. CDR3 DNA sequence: TGTGCCATCAGTGAGGGAGGGGGTACGTACAATGAGCAGTTCTTC. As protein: CAISEGGGTYNEQFF.

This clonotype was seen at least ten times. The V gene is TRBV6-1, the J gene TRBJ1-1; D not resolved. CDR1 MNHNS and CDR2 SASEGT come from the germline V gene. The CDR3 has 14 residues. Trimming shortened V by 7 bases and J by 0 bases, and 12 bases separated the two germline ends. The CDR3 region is CASKNGFMNTEAFF. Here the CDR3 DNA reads TGTGCCAGCAAAAACGGATTCATGAACACTGAAGCTTTCTTT.

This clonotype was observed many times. As DNA, the CDR3 is TGCAGCGTTGTGATGAGGGTCGGAGAGACCCAGTACTTC. Residues: CSVVMRVGETQYF. The genes are TRBV29-1 and TRBJ2-5, with D perhaps TRBD2 (5 bases). The CDR3 is made up of 13 amino acids. Germline CDR1 SQVTM, CDR2 ANQGSEA. V was pared by 4 bases and J by 4 bases, with 13 bases between.

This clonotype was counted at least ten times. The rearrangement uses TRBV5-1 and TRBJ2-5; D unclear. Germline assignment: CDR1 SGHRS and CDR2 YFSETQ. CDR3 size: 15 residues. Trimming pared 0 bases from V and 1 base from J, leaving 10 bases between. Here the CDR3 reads CASSLEAAGQETQYF. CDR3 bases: TGCGCCAGCAGCTTGGAAGCAGCCGGCCAAGAGACCCAGTACTTC.